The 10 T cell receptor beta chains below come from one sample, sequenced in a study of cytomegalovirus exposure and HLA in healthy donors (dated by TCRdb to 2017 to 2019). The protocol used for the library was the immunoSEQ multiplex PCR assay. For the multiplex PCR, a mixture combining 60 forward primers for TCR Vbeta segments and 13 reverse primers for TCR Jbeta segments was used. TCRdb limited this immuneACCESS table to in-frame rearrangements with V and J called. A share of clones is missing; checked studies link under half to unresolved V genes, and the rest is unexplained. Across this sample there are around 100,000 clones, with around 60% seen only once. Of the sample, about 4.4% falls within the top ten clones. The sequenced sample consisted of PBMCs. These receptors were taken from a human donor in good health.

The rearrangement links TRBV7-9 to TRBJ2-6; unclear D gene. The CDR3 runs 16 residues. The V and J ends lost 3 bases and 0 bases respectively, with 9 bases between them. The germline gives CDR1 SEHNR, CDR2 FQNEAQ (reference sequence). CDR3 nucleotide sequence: TGTGCCAGCAGCTTGCACTTACTCTCTGGGGCCAACGTCCTGACTTTC. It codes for CASSLHLLSGANVLTF.

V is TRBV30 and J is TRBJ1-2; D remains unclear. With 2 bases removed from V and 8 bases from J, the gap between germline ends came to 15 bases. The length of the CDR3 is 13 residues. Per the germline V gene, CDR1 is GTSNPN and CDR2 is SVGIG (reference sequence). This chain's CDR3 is CAWSTNVGFGYTF. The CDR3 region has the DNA TGTGCCTGGAGTACTAACGTCGGTTTCGGCTACACCTTC.

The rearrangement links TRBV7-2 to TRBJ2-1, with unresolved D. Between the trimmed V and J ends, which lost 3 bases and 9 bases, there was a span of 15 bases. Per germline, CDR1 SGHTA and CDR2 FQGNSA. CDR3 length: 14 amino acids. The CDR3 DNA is TGTGCCAGCAGCTTGACATTTGGCCCACGTGAGCAGTTCTTC. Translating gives CASSLTFGPREQFF.

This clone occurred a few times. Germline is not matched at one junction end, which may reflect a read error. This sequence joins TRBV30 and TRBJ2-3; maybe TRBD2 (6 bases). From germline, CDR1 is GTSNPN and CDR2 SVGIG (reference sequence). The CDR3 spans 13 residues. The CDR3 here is CAWRLGSTDTQYF. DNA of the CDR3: TGTGCCTGGAGGCTCGGGAGCACCGATACGCAGTATTTT.

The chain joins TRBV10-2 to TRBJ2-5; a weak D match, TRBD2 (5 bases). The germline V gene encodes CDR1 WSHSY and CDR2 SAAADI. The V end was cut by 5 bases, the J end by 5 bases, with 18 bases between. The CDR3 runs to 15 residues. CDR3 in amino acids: CASSKNRGSGETQYF. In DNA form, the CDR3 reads TGCGCCAGCAGTAAGAATCGGGGTTCCGGGGAGACCCAGTACTTC.

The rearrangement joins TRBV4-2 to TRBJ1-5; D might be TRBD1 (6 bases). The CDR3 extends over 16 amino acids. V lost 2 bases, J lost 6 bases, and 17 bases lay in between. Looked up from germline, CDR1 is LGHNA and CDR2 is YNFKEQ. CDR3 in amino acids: CASSQTPVGRGQPQHF. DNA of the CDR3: TGTGCCAGCAGCCAAACCCCCGTGGGCAGGGGTCAGCCCCAGCATTTT.

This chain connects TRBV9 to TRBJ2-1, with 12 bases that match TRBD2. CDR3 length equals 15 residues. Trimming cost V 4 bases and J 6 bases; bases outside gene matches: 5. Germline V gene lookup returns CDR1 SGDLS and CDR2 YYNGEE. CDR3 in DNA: TGTGCCAGCAGCCAGACTAGCGGGAGCTCCAATGAGCAGTTCTTC. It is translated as CASSQTSGSSNEQFF.

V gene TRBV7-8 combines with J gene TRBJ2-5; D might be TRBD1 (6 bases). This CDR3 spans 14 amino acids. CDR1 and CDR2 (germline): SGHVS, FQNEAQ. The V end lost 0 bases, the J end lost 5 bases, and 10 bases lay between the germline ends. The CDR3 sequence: CASSLAWTEETQYF. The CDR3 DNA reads TGTGCCAGCAGCTTAGCTTGGACAGAGGAGACCCAGTACTTC.

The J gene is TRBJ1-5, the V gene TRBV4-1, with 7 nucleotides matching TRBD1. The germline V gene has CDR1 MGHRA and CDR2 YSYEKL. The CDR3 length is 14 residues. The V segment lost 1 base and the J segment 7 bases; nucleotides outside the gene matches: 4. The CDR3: CASSQGQGNQPQHF. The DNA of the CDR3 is TGCGCCAGCAGCCAAGGACAGGGAAACCAGCCCCAGCATTTT.

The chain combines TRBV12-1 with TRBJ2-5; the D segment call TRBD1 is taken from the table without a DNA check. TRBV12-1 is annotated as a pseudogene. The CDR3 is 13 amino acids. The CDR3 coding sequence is TGTTCCTCCTTTACACAACCCAAAGAGACCCAGTACTTC. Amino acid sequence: CSSFTQPKETQYF.